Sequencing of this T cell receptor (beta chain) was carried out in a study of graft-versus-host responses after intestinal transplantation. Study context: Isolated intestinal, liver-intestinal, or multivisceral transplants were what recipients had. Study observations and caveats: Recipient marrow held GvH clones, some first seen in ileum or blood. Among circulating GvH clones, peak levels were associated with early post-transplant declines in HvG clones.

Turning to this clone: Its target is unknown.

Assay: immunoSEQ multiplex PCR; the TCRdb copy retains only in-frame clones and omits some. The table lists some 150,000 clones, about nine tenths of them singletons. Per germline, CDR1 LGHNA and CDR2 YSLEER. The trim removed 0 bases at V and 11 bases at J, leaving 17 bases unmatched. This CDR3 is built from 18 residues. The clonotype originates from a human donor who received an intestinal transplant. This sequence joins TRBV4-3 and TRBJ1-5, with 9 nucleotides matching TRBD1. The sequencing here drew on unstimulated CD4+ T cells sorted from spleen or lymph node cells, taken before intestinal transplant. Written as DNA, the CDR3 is TGCGCCAGCAGCCAAGATCGGGGACCGGGACAGGGTTTTAGGGCCCAGCATTTT. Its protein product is CASSQDRGPGQGFRAQHF.